The 31 T cell receptor beta chains below were found in one sample sequenced in a study of blood T cell repertoires in COVID-19. Data came from immunoSEQ multiplex PCR; TCRdb stores just in-frame clones and leaves some out. The table has 100,000 to 150,000 clones, about 88% seen once. Sequenced: peripheral blood. All receptors come from a woman of 80 years or more with acute or convalescent COVID-19.

J is TRBJ2-6 and V is TRBV7-8; 7 bases map to TRBD2. Germline trimming cut 9 bases from V and 4 bases from J; bases unmatched to any gene: 3. The CDR3 runs to 13 residues. In germline, CDR1 is SGHVS, CDR2 FQNEAQ. Written as DNA, the CDR3 is TGTGCCAGGGGGGGGTCCGGGGCCAACGTCCTGACTTTC. Its protein product is CARGGSGANVLTF.

The table lists this clone with a count of one. The CDR3 protein is CASSFLQGNTEAFF. The CDR3 DNA is TGTGCCAGCAGTTTCCTACAGGGAAATACTGAAGCTTTCTTT. The chain links TRBV6-5 to TRBJ1-1; maybe TRBD1 (6 bases). CDR3 length: 14 residues. Trimming took off 4 bases at V and 5 bases at J, with 14 bases between the two ends. In germline, CDR1 is MNHEY, CDR2 SVGAGI.

The V call is TRBV4-1, the J call TRBJ1-1; the D gene is possibly TRBD1 (5 bases). The V gene's germline CDR1 is MGHRA and CDR2 YSYEKL. This CDR3 spans 15 amino acids. The germline V and J ends were trimmed by 0 bases and 5 bases, with 13 bases remaining between them. CDR3 residues: CASSQEPAGMTEAFF. The CDR3 region has the DNA TGCGCCAGCAGCCAAGAACCTGCAGGGATGACTGAAGCTTTCTTT.

This rearrangement joins TRBV12-3 or TRBV12-4 to TRBJ1-2; D not certain. The CDR3 runs to 13 residues. The ends were cut back, 3 bases at V and 1 base at J, with 6 bases in the middle. The chain's CDR3 is CASSLESNYGYTF. As DNA, the CDR3 is TGTGCCAGCAGTTTGGAGAGTAACTATGGCTACACCTTC.

J is TRBJ2-7 and V is TRBV7-9; maybe TRBD1 (5 bases). The length of the CDR3 is 12 residues. Germline values: CDR1 SEHNR, CDR2 FQNEAQ (reference sequence). The V end lost 5 bases, the J end lost 3 bases, and 8 bases lay between the germline ends. CDR3 loop: CASSQQDYEQYF. The CDR3 DNA reads TGTGCCAGCAGCCAACAGGACTACGAGCAGTACTTC.

The chain couples TRBV2 to TRBJ1-2; 8 nucleotides align to TRBD1. Per the germline V gene, CDR1 is SNHLY and CDR2 is FYNNEI. CDR3 length: 13 amino acids. Trimming cost V 4 bases and J 6 bases; bases outside gene matches: 4. The CDR3 DNA is TGTGCCAGCAGTGTTAGCAGGGGGCATGGCTACACCTTC. It translates to CASSVSRGHGYTF.

The rearrangement uses TRBV12-5 and TRBJ1-4; D is ambiguous. Looked up from germline, CDR1 is LGHNT and CDR2 is FRNRAP. The CDR3 is 14 amino acids. The V gene lost 7 bases and the J gene lost 8 bases, with 17 bases spanning the gap. CDR3 sequence (DNA): TGTGCTAGTGCCCGAGGTGGCGGGCCCGAAAAACTGTTTTTT. Translating gives CASARGGGPEKLFF.

The chain uses TRBV29-1 and TRBJ1-2; D perhaps matches TRBD1 (5 bases). In germline, CDR1 is SQVTM, CDR2 ANQGSEA. V gave up 4 bases and J gave up 4 bases, with 7 bases separating them. The CDR3 spans 11 residues. CDR3 nucleotides: TGCAGCGTTGTCAGGGTCTATGGCTACACCTTC. This sequence encodes CSVVRVYGYTF.

This clone has a single count. V usage is TRBV29-1 and J usage is TRBJ2-2; D is undetermined. V lost 3 bases, J lost 0 bases, and 8 bases lay in between. This CDR3 has 14 residues. CDR1 is SQVTM and CDR2 is ANQGSEA in the germline V gene. DNA of the CDR3: TGCAGCGTTGAGAGGCACGCGAACACCGGGGAGCTGTTTTTT. Its translation: CSVERHANTGELFF.

The table lists this clone with a few counts. The rearrangement uses TRBV6-5 and TRBJ2-3; 7 positions agree with TRBD1. The germline gives CDR1 MNHEY, CDR2 SVGAGI. The CDR3 has 15 amino acids. V shed 6 bases and J 0 bases; nucleotides not matched to a gene: 6. The CDR3 loop is CASSETGFSTDTQYF. The CDR3 DNA reads TGTGCCAGCAGCGAGACAGGGTTCAGCACAGATACGCAGTATTTT.

This rearrangement joins TRBV19 to TRBJ2-7, with D possibly TRBD1 on 6 matching bases. The V gene lost 6 bases and the J gene lost 1 base, with 13 bases spanning the gap. Germline assignment: CDR1 LNHDA and CDR2 SQIVND (reference sequence). The CDR3 loop spans 14 amino acids. CDR3 sequence: CASSIRTASYEQYF. CDR3 in DNA: TGTGCCAGTAGCATCAGGACAGCGTCCTACGAGCAGTACTTC.

V gene TRBV27 combines with J gene TRBJ2-6; D is perhaps TRBD2 (7 bases). CDR3 length equals 17 residues. Between the trimmed V and J ends, which lost 3 bases and 1 base, there was a span of 13 bases. Looked up from germline, CDR1 is MNHEY and CDR2 is SMNVEV (reference sequence). CDR3 sequence (DNA): TGTGCCAGCAGTTTTCAACAGGGAGGGTCTGGGGCCAACGTCCTGACTTTC. It codes for CASSFQQGGSGANVLTF.

Only a few counts were recorded for this clone. The chain carries TRBV20-1 and TRBJ2-3; a weak D match, TRBD2 (5 bases). Germline-derived CDR1 and CDR2 are DFQATT and SNEGSKA (reference sequence). This CDR3 region has 13 residues. The V gene lost 3 bases and the J gene lost 3 bases, with 10 bases spanning the gap. The chain's CDR3 is CSASYTGTDTQYF. CDR3 DNA sequence: TGCAGTGCTAGTTATACGGGAACAGATACGCAGTATTTT.

This chain joins TRBV13 and TRBJ1-2; D might be TRBD1 (6 bases). V shed 5 bases and J shed 4 bases, with 14 bases lying between them. Germline loops: CDR1 PRHDT, CDR2 FYEKMQ (reference sequence). This CDR3 comprises 14 residues. The CDR3 nucleotides read TGTGCCAGCAGCCGGACAGCGGACGGCTATGGCTACACCTTC. Protein: CASSRTADGYGYTF. Full variable domain (outside the CDR3, taken from reference TRBV13 and TRBJ1-2): AAGVIQSPRHLIKEKRETATLKCYPIPRHDTVYWYQQGPGQDPQFLISFYEKMQSDKGSIPDRFSAQQFSDYHSELNMSSLELGDSALYFCASSRTADGYGYTFGSGTRLTVV.

The CDR3 DNA is TGTGCCAGCAGTTTGGGGAGCCCTATGGATCCGAATGAGCAGTTCTTC. It is translated as CASSLGSPMDPNEQFF. The J gene is TRBJ2-1, the V gene TRBV28; possible D gene TRBD2, 5 bases. The CDR3 contains 16 residues. Trimming cost V 3 bases and J 7 bases, with 19 bases left between them. Germline V lookup: CDR1 MDHEN, CDR2 SYDVKM.

The V call is TRBV4-1, the J call TRBJ1-5; no clear D gene. V lost 0 bases, J lost 5 bases, and 17 bases lay in between. The CDR3 is made up of 17 amino acids. Germline V gene sequence: CDR1 MGHRA, CDR2 YSYEKL. The CDR3 coding sequence is TGCGCCAGCAGCCAAGAGTGGGAGGGCGTAGGCTATCAGCCCCAGCATTTT. Its translation is CASSQEWEGVGYQPQHF.

V gene TRBV11-2 combines with J gene TRBJ1-2; D is undetermined. Germline V CDR1 and CDR2: SGHAT, FQNNGV. This CDR3 is 15 amino acids long. V dropped 4 bases and J dropped 7 bases, with 19 bases sitting between them. CDR3 DNA: TGTGCCAGCAGCTCTTTTGACTCCGCGATGGGTGGCTACACCTTC. Amino acids: CASSSFDSAMGGYTF. Full variable domain (outside the CDR3, taken from reference TRBV11-2 and TRBJ1-2): EAGVAQSPRYKIIEKRQSVAFWCNPISGHATLYWYQQILGQGPKLLIQFQNNGVVDDSQLPKDRFSAERLKGVDSTLKIQPAKLEDSAVYLCASSSFDSAMGGYTFGSGTRLTVV.

This chain's CDR3 is CAISEPGGGEQYF. The CDR3 DNA reads as TGTGCCATCAGTGAGCCGGGGGGCGGGGAGCAGTACTTC. V is TRBV10-3 and J is TRBJ2-7; D perhaps matches TRBD2 (7 bases). This CDR3 spans 13 amino acids. Germline CDR1 reads ENHRY; CDR2 reads SYGVKD. Trimming stripped 2 bases from V and 7 bases from J, with 12 bases between.

The J gene is TRBJ1-1, the V gene TRBV6-4; TRBD1 agrees at 7 bases. J lost 5 bases, V lost 3 bases, and 6 bases had no gene match. This CDR3 has 14 residues. Germline V lookup: CDR1 MRHNA, CDR2 SNTAGT. DNA of the CDR3: TGTGCCAGCAGTGAACGACAGGGAAGGACTGAAGCTTTCTTT. It specifies CASSERQGRTEAFF.

This clone is a singleton in its sample. The genes are TRBV6-5 and TRBJ2-7; weak D call: TRBD1 (5 bases). This CDR3 spans 14 amino acids. Germline values: CDR1 MNHEY, CDR2 SVGAGI. Trimming removed 6 bases from V and 2 bases from J, with 14 bases in between. The CDR3 loop is CASRSDSLTYEQYF. CDR3 nucleotides: TGTGCCAGCAGGTCCGACAGCCTTACCTACGAGCAGTACTTC.

The J gene is TRBJ2-7, the V gene TRBV9; 10 bases agree with TRBD2. Trimming removed 6 bases from V and 1 base from J; junction bases left unmatched: 7. Germline V lookup: CDR1 SGDLS, CDR2 YYNGEE. The CDR3 extends over 15 amino acids. The chain's CDR3 is CASNTGTSASYEQYF. The CDR3 DNA is TGTGCCAGCAACACCGGGACTAGCGCTTCCTACGAGCAGTACTTC.

This clone was counted between two and nine times. This chain joins TRBV5-1 and TRBJ1-2, with 7 bases fitting TRBD1. The germline V gene encodes CDR1 SGHRS and CDR2 YFSETQ. V shed 0 bases, J shed 7 bases, and the junction held 3 bases outside the gene matches. This CDR3 region has 13 residues. The DNA for the CDR3 is TGCGCCAGCAGCTTGGACAGGGGTACTGGCTACACCTTC. Protein sequence: CASSLDRGTGYTF.

The V call is TRBV11-2, the J call TRBJ1-2; 7 bases line up with TRBD1. Germline CDR1 and CDR2: SGHAT and FQNNGV. V trimming: 5 bases; J trimming: 4 bases; junction bases outside the gene matches: 10. CDR3 length equals 15 residues. The CDR3 DNA reads TGTGCCAGCAGCGCTGGGACAGCCCTTGGCTATGGCTACACCTTC. Its protein is CASSAGTALGYGYTF.

The chain links TRBV6-5 to TRBJ2-5; D is unresolved. Trimming took off 0 bases at V and 2 bases at J, with 7 bases between the two ends. CDR3 length: 14 residues. CDR1 is MNHEY and CDR2 is SVGAGI in the germline V gene. CDR3 nucleotides: TGTGCCAGCAGTTACTCGGTGGAGCAAGAGACCCAGTACTTC. Protein product: CASSYSVEQETQYF.

This chain links TRBV3-1 (or the pseudogene TRBV3-2) with TRBJ2-5; TRBD2 aligns across 11 bases. The CDR3 has 15 residues. Germline V gene lookup returns CDR1 LGHDT and CDR2 YNNKEL (reference sequence). After removal of 4 bases from V and 4 bases from J, the junction contained 5 bases not matched to a gene. CDR3 in DNA: TGTGCCAGCAGCCCCCCTACTAGCGGGAGAGAGACCCAGTACTTC. This sequence encodes CASSPPTSGRETQYF.

The V gene is TRBV5-5, the J gene TRBJ2-2; no clear D. CDR3 length: 15 residues. CDR1 and CDR2 (germline): SGHKS, YYEKEE (reference sequence). The V and J ends lost 0 bases and 1 base respectively, with 7 bases between them. The CDR3 loop reads CASSLEHMNTGELFF. For the CDR3, the DNA is TGTGCCAGCAGCTTGGAACATATGAACACCGGGGAGCTGTTTTTT.

The V gene is TRBV23-1, the J gene TRBJ1-4; TRBD1 is a possible D gene (5 bases). Being an ORF, TRBV23-1 has a function that is uncertain. The CDR3 has 14 amino acids. V was shortened by 2 bases and J by 7 bases, with 11 bases between the two germline ends. Here the CDR3 DNA reads TGCGCCAGCAGTCAACCGGGACTTTCTGAAAAACTGTTTTTT. Translation gives CASSQPGLSEKLFF.

This clone was counted once. This chain joins TRBV2 and TRBJ2-1, with TRBD1 identical over 10 bases. Germline V CDR1 and CDR2: SNHLY, FYNNEI. The CDR3 is 16 amino acids. J gave up 4 bases and V 6 bases, and 9 bases lay outside the gene matches. The CDR3 reads CASSFGDRGFYNEQFF. The CDR3 DNA reads as TGTGCCAGCAGCTTCGGGGACAGGGGTTTTTACAATGAGCAGTTCTTC.

The rearrangement links TRBV7-3 to TRBJ2-7; maybe TRBD1 (7 bases). The length of the CDR3 is 15 residues. Trimming cost V 2 bases and J 3 bases, with 14 bases left between them. Germline CDR1 reads SGHTA; CDR2 reads FQGTGA. DNA of the CDR3: TGTGCCAGCAGCTTAGGGGCGGGGACAGACTACGAGCAGTACTTC. Translating gives CASSLGAGTDYEQYF.

The genes are TRBV3-1 (or the pseudogene TRBV3-2) and TRBJ2-4; D is unresolved. The CDR3 runs to 14 residues. V was pared by 1 base and J by 4 bases, with 8 bases between. Germline V lookup: CDR1 LGHDT, CDR2 YNNKEL (reference sequence). The CDR3 sequence: CASSQGGTKNIQYF. Here the CDR3 DNA reads TGTGCCAGCAGCCAAGGCGGTACAAAAAACATTCAGTACTTC.

The rearrangement uses TRBV6-5 and TRBJ2-3; 9 positions match TRBD2. This CDR3 has 15 residues. V trimming: 5 bases; J trimming: 2 bases; junction bases outside the gene matches: 5. The germline V gene has CDR1 MNHEY and CDR2 SVGAGI. CDR3 in DNA: TGTGCCAGCAGTCAGGTAGCGGGGGCCACAGATACGCAGTATTTT. It is translated as CASSQVAGATDTQYF.